This TCR beta chain is from a study of PD-L1 blockade in urothelial cancer. Across the study: Blood underwent analysis 3 weeks (second dose) and 6 weeks after treatment began.

Details on this clone: Its target is unknown.

Using immunoSEQ multiplex PCR, the repertoire was profiled, and TCRdb retains in-frame clones only, with some absent. Of roughly 56,000 clones detected, more than 65% appear once; the ten largest clones hold about 4.5%. Whole-study results and caveats: Larger 3-week expansion of tumor-associated blood clones was seen in durable-benefit patients.

Locally advanced or metastatic urothelial carcinoma was present in patients. The trim removed 2 bases at V and 6 bases at J, leaving 6 bases unmatched. CDR3 length: 14 residues. CDR1 and CDR2 (germline): SGDLS, YYNGEE. The receptor was isolated from a man aged 65 to 85 with urothelial cancer. Sequencing used PBMCs, obtained around atezolizumab (anti-PD-L1) treatment. The gene calls are TRBV9 and TRBJ1-1, with 8 nucleotides matching TRBD1. The CDR3 nucleotides are TGTGCCAGCAGCGTCGGACAGGGTAACTCTGAAGCTTTCTTT. This sequence encodes CASSVGQGNSEAFF.